This TCR beta chain was observed in a study of patients and donors after allogeneic stem cell transplantation. Trimming took 3 bases from V and 7 from J; bases not matched to a gene: 4. Germline CDR1 reads SGHAT; CDR2 reads FQNNGV. This CDR3 has 14 amino acids. Each CDR3 protein gets one entry after TCRdb re-called the RT-PCR reads with MiXCR. The table shows approximately 220,000 distinct CDR3 sequences, with 38% occurring only once. What was sequenced was blood, either unsorted or a sorted T cell fraction (not recorded which). The chain recombines TRBV11-2 with TRBJ1-2, with 11 bases identical to TRBD1. The clonotype originates from a human donor who was either an allogeneic HSCT recipient or a stem cell or donor lymphocyte infusion donor (not recorded which). It is not recorded whose cells these are; they may come from a transplant donor. The CDR3 protein is CASSFGQGAIGYTF. Here the CDR3 DNA reads TGTGCCAGCAGCTTCGGACAGGGGGCGATTGGCTACACCTTC. Combining the CDR3 with reference TRBV11-2 and TRBJ1-2 gives the whole variable domain EAGVAQSPRYKIIEKRQSVAFWCNPISGHATLYWYQQILGQGPKLLIQFQNNGVVDDSQLPKDRFSAERLKGVDSTLKIQPAKLEDSAVYLCASSFGQGAIGYTFGSGTRLTVV.